The clone carrying this T cell receptor (beta chain) was recorded once. Its antigen is currently unknown. The treatment was: oral pan-JAK inhibitor, 5-10 mg twice daily. The data derive from a study of CD8+ T cells in alopecia areata. Study-wide findings and caveats: Persistence during tofacitinib was seen for many expanded lesional clones in scalp and blood.

Sequencing relied on a cDNA template that was reverse transcribed from extracted RNA. Assay: immunoSEQ multiplex PCR; the TCRdb copy retains only in-frame clones and omits some. This sample carries under 350,000 clones, 55% to 70% of them seen once, and the ten largest clones take approximately 1.7%. V gave up 4 bases and J gave up 3 bases; unmatched junction bases: 9. This CDR3 comprises 16 residues. CDR1 and CDR2 from the germline V gene are SGHNT and YYREEE (reference sequence). This chain uses TRBV5-4 with TRBJ2-3; 9 nucleotides agree with TRBD2. The source is a human donor with alopecia areata. Sequencing used CD4+ T cells sorted from blood, obtained at week 24, from a patient treated with tofacitinib. CDR3 in DNA: TGTGCCAGCAGCCCCACCCTAGCGGGGTTGACAGATACGCAGTATTTT. Protein sequence: CASSPTLAGLTDTQYF.